This T cell receptor beta chain stems from a study of Tregs in tolerant kidney transplant recipients (dated by TCRdb to the late 2010s). In the study overall: Before combined kidney and bone marrow transplantation, this study identified donor-specific regulatory T cells using TCRbeta sequencing and then followed those same cells after transplant. Study-wide conclusions, independent of this receptor: Expanding Tregs with activated donor B cells appeared to identify the most biologically relevant and donor-specific TCRbeta repertoire. Although technical replication error seemed to be minimal, the question of biological reproducibility was not addressed directly. For some patients, the PCR primers changed as time went on, which meant samples from those patients could not be compared with one another at the nucleotide level. Because only a small number of patients were included, the study had limitations, and the results will need to be validated in larger populations as well as under other immunosuppression protocols. Donor-specific Treg expansion exceeded global Treg expansion in tolerant patients, suggesting antigen-driven rather than nonspecific expansion.

Genomic DNA was extracted from sorted cells with the QIAGEN DNeasy Blood and Tissue Kit for TCRbeta CDR3 sequencing. Through immunoSEQ, high-throughput TCRbeta CDR3 sequencing was done commercially, including PCR amplification with internal controls and bias correction. The source study handled its data this way. Unique productive TCRbeta sequences were defined by CDR3 nucleotide sequence where primers matched, otherwise by CDR3 amino acid sequence with Vbeta and Jbeta genes. As a correction for sorting error, sequences shared between sorted populations at a frequency ratio of 2:1 or less were discarded, and the remaining shared sequences were assigned to the higher population. A sequence was defined as donor-reactive if the sequence was expanded at least 5-fold in CFSE-low cells compared with unstimulated cells and had a frequency of at least 0.01% in CFSE-low cells. Repertoire divergence was quantified by Jensen-Shannon divergence calculated from the top 100 TCRbeta sequences ranked by frequency. For any sample with multiple sequencing runs, sorting error was corrected in each run separately before the runs were pooled. TCRdb's version of the immuneACCESS table is confined to in-frame rearrangements and falls short of the full clone set. An unresolved V gene accounts for under half of the shortfall where checked; the remainder is of unknown origin. That table supplies the V and J calls and clone size; D and trimming were determined from the DNA. The sample records tens of thousands of clones, 91% of which are singletons. 1.6% of the sample is held by the ten biggest clonotypes.

In regard to this clone: Its antigen has not been determined. Nothing much larger sits one base from this clone, and base qualities are not available.

Reading from cysteine to phenylalanine, the CDR3 counts 13 amino acids. Of the read, only the CDR3 DNA is kept; its 39 bases are in frame from base 1. The germline V gene specifies SGHVS as CDR1 and FQNEAQ as CDR2. Trimming takes 5 bases off V and 7 bases off J; junction bases not matched to a gene: 8. Related donors were used in the transplants with nonmyeloablative bone marrow transplantation, and mixed chimerism was transient in the human trials. Unstimulated Tregs (CD4+CD25+CD127-), CD4+ non-Tregs (CD4+CD25-), CD4 and CD8 cells were FACS-sorted from thawed PBMCs. The patients were a few recipients of combined kidney and bone marrow transplants from the ITN036ST trial, and samples were available only from these trial subjects. Healthy control blood was processed to PBMCs with a Ficoll density gradient and then cryopreserved, whereas patient PBMCs were collected both before and after transplant.

The sequence links TRBV7-8 to TRBJ2-7, and 7 junctional nucleotides match TRBD1. The clonotype comes from a human patient who received a combined kidney and bone marrow transplant. After a transplant, not all T cells may be the patient's own; some may come from the graft donor. The specimen comprised CD4+ T cells from blood (PBMCs), sampled 24 months after the transplant. In nucleotides, the sequence is TGTGCCAGCAGCCCCCAGGGGGTTCGTGAGCAGTACTTC. It is translated as CASSPQGVREQYF.